This T cell receptor beta chain was profiled in a study of shared clonotypes between healthy human individuals. For this clone: Its antigen remains unidentified. Other DNA sequences within the sample encode an identical CDR3.

The assay was immunoSEQ multiplex PCR, and TCRdb's table has in-frame clones only and misses some. The data show a few million clones, 80% to 95% seen once. Study conclusions and caveats: Although depth was large, rarefaction showed that sequencing of the sorted subsets was incomplete.

The germline V and J ends were trimmed by 3 bases and 2 bases, with 8 bases remaining between them. Germline CDR1 is SGHTA and CDR2 is FQGNSA. The CDR3 totals 14 residues. The sequence was collected from a man aged 18 to 29 in good health. Some clones in this sample may be carry-over from other donors' samples. Input material: naive CD4+ T cells from PBMCs. Subset here: CD45RA+ positively selected. The J gene is TRBJ1-5, the V gene TRBV7-2; no clear D gene. The chain's CDR3 is CASSLTGGNQPQHF. CDR3 nucleotide sequence: TGTGCCAGCAGCTTGACCGGTGGCAATCAGCCCCAGCATTTT.